Below, one T cell receptor beta chain is given with its context. Its antigen is not identified. Sequencing was performed with immunoSEQ multiplex PCR; in TCRdb, only in-frame clones are kept and a portion is missing. The data hold 65,000 to 95,000 clones, with 92% observed a single time. These data come from a study of OX40 agonist ivuxolimab in advanced cancers. Overall study: Among those treated, three patients had partial responses, one with hepatocellular carcinoma and two with cutaneous melanoma.

Broader study findings: Among T cells, CD8+ cells averaged more expanded clones than CD4+ cells.

There are 15 residues in the CDR3. V lost 1 base, J lost 1 base, and 9 bases lay in between. Germline CDR1 reads SGHAT; CDR2 reads FQNNGV. The TCR was taken from an adult with an advanced solid tumor such as melanoma, head and neck, liver or kidney cancer. The source material was CD4+ or CD8+ T cells sorted from blood, sampled in a trial of the OX40 agonist ivuxolimab. The V and J genes are TRBV11-2 and TRBJ2-3, with TRBD2 as a possible D gene (5 bases). The CDR3 DNA reads TGTGCCAGCAGCTTAGCCCTGGGAGGCACAGATACGCAGTATTTT. This encodes CASSLALGGTDTQYF. Full variable domain (outside the CDR3, taken from reference TRBV11-2 and TRBJ2-3): EAGVAQSPRYKIIEKRQSVAFWCNPISGHATLYWYQQILGQGPKLLIQFQNNGVVDDSQLPKDRFSAERLKGVDSTLKIQPAKLEDSAVYLCASSLALGGTDTQYFGPGTRLTVL.